This record looks at one T cell receptor (beta chain) sequence and its context. Time point in this sample: pre-treatment sample, taken before nivolumab and TIL therapy. The data originate from a study of TIL therapy for anti-PD-1-resistant metastatic lung cancer. Across the whole study: Tumors carried a median roughly 1.6 non-synonymous mutations per megabase.

Trimming took 4 bases from V and 6 from J, leaving 18 bases between them. Germline loops: CDR1 LGHDT, CDR2 YNNKEL (reference sequence). The CDR3 is 16 amino acids. The immunoSEQ assay was v3. Generated by immunoSEQ multiplex PCR, the TCRdb table keeps only in-frame clones and is missing some. The profile shows 20,000 to 25,000 clones, about two thirds of them singletons. This sequence joins TRBV3-1 (or the pseudogene TRBV3-2) and TRBJ1-4, with D possibly matching TRBD1 (6 bases). This sequence originates from a person between 25 and 80 years old with non-small cell lung cancer. Sequenced material: blood, taken at baseline. The CDR3 nucleotides read TGTGCCAGCAGCCTATCCCCCCAGGGGTCGGATGAAAAACTGTTTTTT. Its translation: CASSLSPQGSDEKLFF.